These T cell receptor beta chains were read from a single sample in a study of T-cell reconstitution after alpha-beta-depleted transplantation in children. TCRdb reprocessed the PCR reads via MiXCR and lists one record per CDR3 protein. This sample has about 230,000 distinct CDR3 sequences, with around 8.9% found just once. Source: PBMCs from the stem cell graft donor, taken from the stem cell graft. Every receptor here comes from a human donor who donated a stem cell graft to a child with SCID. CDR3s include the opening cysteine and the closing phenylalanine or tryptophan. The order of the fields is clone size, CDR3 length, D gene, V gene, J gene, CDR3 DNA, CDR3 protein. A D gene is named only where the DNA matches it firmly. The size field is filled for only some rows; it gives once, few, many or a size class.

many	13	NA	TRBV5-1	TRBJ1-1	TGCGCCAGCAGCTTACAGGGATCGGCTGAAGCTTTCTTT	CASSLQGSAEAFF
NA	15	TRBD2	TRBV7-3	TRBJ2-1	TGTGCCAGCAGCGCCACTAGCGGGGGGGGCGGAGAGCAGTTCTTC	CASSATSGGGGEQFF
many	13	NA	TRBV7-2	TRBJ2-2	TGTGCCAGCAGCGACAGGAACACCGGGGAGCTGTTTTTT	CASSDRNTGELFF
many	15	NA	TRBV19	TRBJ1-2	TGTGCCAGTACCCGACAGGACGGGGGAATCTATGGCTACACCTTC	CASTRQDGGIYGYTF
many	15	NA	TRBV20-1	TRBJ1-5	TGCAGTGCACGAACCCAGGAAGATAGCAATCAGCCCCAGCATTTT	CSARTQEDSNQPQHF
many	16	NA	TRBV7-2	TRBJ2-2	TGTGCCAGCAGCTTAGCTGGGGGGACGAACACCGGGGAGCTGTTTTTT	CASSLAGGTNTGELFF
many	15	TRBD1	TRBV5-1	TRBJ1-1	TGCGCCAGCAGCCATGGACAGGGGGTCGGCACTGAAGCTTTCTTT	CASSHGQGVGTEAFF
many	17	TRBD1	TRBV28	TRBJ1-4	TGTGCCAGCAGTTTAAAACCCCCAGGGGGCAAAGGCGAAAAACTGTTTTTT	CASSLKPPGGKGEKLFF
many	13	NA	TRBV11-1	TRBJ2-5	TGTGCCAGCAGCTTAGGAATGGACCAGACCCAGTACTTC	CASSLGMDQTQYF
many	14	NA	TRBV5-1	TRBJ1-5	TGCGCCAGCAGCACGGGGGCAGACAATCAGCCCCAGCATTTT	CASSTGADNQPQHF
many	13	NA	TRBV5-1	TRBJ1-2	TGCGCCAGCAGCTTGGTAGGGGTCGAGGGCTACACCTTC	CASSLVGVEGYTF
many	16	TRBD1	TRBV5-1	TRBJ1-6	TGCGCCAGCAGCAGCGGACAGGCTGGATATAATTCACCCCTCCACTTT	CASSSGQAGYNSPLHF
many	16	TRBD1	TRBV5-1	TRBJ2-7	TGCGCCAGCAGCTTGGTTTCCCCAGGGGGCGCATCCGAGCAGTACTTC	CASSLVSPGGASEQYF
many	14	NA	TRBV5-1	TRBJ2-3	TGCGCCAGCAGCTTCTGGACAACTGCAGATACGCAGTATTTT	CASSFWTTADTQYF
many	11	NA	TRBV5-1	TRBJ2-1	TGCGCCAGCAGCTCTCAGACAGGAACGTTCTTC	CASSSQTGTFF
many	16	TRBD2	TRBV7-6	TRBJ2-2	TGTGCCAGCAGCTTGCGCGGGGGGACCAACACCGGGGAGCTGTTTTTT	CASSLRGGTNTGELFF
many	18	TRBD1	TRBV11-2	TRBJ1-5	TGTGCCAGCAGTCAAGACAGGGGACGTCGGTTCGGCAATCAGCCCCAGCATTTT	CASSQDRGRRFGNQPQHF
many	16	TRBD1	TRBV28	TRBJ1-6	TGTGCCAGCAGCCTTTCGCCGCCCAGGGGGAATTCACCCCTCCACTTT	CASSLSPPRGNSPLHF
many	16	TRBD1	TRBV12-3/TRBV12-4	TRBJ2-1	TGTGCCAGCAGCCTAGGCAGGGGGCCACCCTACAATGAGCAGTTCTTC	CASSLGRGPPYNEQFF
many	16	NA	TRBV28	TRBJ1-2	TGTGCCAGCGGACGGGTAACGGGATTAGCTAACTATGGCTACACCTTC	CASGRVTGLANYGYTF
many	14	TRBD1	TRBV5-1	TRBJ2-2	TGCGCCAGCAGCTTGGGACAGGGCGCCGGGGAGCTGTTTTTT	CASSLGQGAGELFF
many	16	NA	TRBV21-1	TRBJ2-1	TGTGCCAGCAGCAAAGCGGGCCGGACTTTGGACAATGAGCAGTTCTTC	CASSKAGRTLDNEQFF
few	14	NA	TRBV5-1	TRBJ2-7	TGCGCCAGCAGAGAAACTATGGCATCCTACGAGCAGTACTTC	CASRETMASYEQYF
many	15	NA	TRBV6-5	TRBJ1-5	TGTGCCAGCAGTTTGAGTAGAGGTGCTTATCAGCCCCAGCATTTT	CASSLSRGAYQPQHF
few	13	NA	TRBV20-1	TRBJ1-2	TGCAGTGCTAGAGCCACGATGAACTATGGCTACACCTTC	CSARATMNYGYTF
many	17	NA	TRBV5-6	TRBJ2-3	TGTGCCAGCAGCTTGGATCAGGTGGTGGATTACACAGATACGCAGTATTTT	CASSLDQVVDYTDTQYF
many	12	NA	TRBV18	TRBJ2-1	TGTGCCAGCTCCCCAGGGTTCGGTGAGCAGTTCTTC	CASSPGFGEQFF
many	18	TRBD2	TRBV10-3	TRBJ2-1	TGTGCCATCAGTCGGGCTAGCGGGGGATCGGGCTCCTACAATGAGCAGTTCTTC	CAISRASGGSGSYNEQFF
many	15	TRBD1	TRBV4-1	TRBJ2-5	TGCGCCAGCAGCCAAGGGGACAGGGATCAAGAGACCCAGTACTTC	CASSQGDRDQETQYF
many	13	NA	TRBV7-2	TRBJ2-7	TGTGCCAGCAGCCGCCCCTTTTCCTACGAGCAGTACTTC	CASSRPFSYEQYF
NA	17	NA	TRBV9	TRBJ2-2	TGTGCCAGCCCGGACGGCCACAATGAGCAGTTCACCGGGGAGCTGTTTTTT	CASPDGHNEQFTGELFF
few	15	TRBD1	TRBV13	TRBJ2-2	TGTGCCAGCAGCTTAGAAAGGACAGGACCCGGGGAGCTGTTTTTT	CASSLERTGPGELFF
many	15	TRBD1	TRBV4-1	TRBJ1-1	TGCGCCAGCAGCCACGACAGGGGCGGGAACACTGAAGCTTTCTTT	CASSHDRGGNTEAFF
many	14	NA	TRBV19	TRBJ2-2	TGTGCCAGTATCGGACAGTCAGGCACCGGGGAGCTGTTTTTT	CASIGQSGTGELFF
many	15	NA	TRBV10-3	TRBJ1-6	TGTGCCATCAGTCCCCGCAGGAACAGGAATTCACCCCTCCACTTT	CAISPRRNRNSPLHF
many	13	NA	TRBV4-2	TRBJ2-7	TGTGCCAGCAGCCAAGAGACAGGCAGCGAGCAGTACTTC	CASSQETGSEQYF
many	13	NA	TRBV24-1	TRBJ2-1	TGTGCCACCAGTGATATGGATTACAATGAGCAGTTCTTC	CATSDMDYNEQFF
many	16	NA	TRBV5-1	TRBJ2-5	TGCGCCAGCAGTCTAGGGTCGGGCACCAAGGCAGAGACCCAGTACTTC	CASSLGSGTKAETQYF
NA	14	NA	TRBV19	TRBJ1-1	TGTGCCAGTAGTCCCTTCGGCTCAAACACTGAAGCTTTCTTT	CASSPFGSNTEAFF